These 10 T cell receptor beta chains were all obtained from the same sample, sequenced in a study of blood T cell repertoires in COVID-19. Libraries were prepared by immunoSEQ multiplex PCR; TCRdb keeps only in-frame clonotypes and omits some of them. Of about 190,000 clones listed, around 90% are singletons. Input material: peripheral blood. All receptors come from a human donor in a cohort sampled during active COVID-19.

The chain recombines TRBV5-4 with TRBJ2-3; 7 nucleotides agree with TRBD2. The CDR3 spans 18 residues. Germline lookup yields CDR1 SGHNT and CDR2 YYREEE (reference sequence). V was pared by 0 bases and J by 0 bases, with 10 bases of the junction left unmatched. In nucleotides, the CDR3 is TGTGCCAGCAGCTTGGGGGCTAGCGGACAACGGAGCACAGATACGCAGTATTTT. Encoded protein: CASSLGASGQRSTDTQYF.

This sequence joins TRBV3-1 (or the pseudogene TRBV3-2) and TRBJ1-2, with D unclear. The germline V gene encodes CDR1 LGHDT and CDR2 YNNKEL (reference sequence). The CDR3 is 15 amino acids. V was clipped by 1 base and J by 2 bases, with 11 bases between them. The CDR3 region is CASSQGLAQNYGYTF. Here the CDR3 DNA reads TGTGCCAGCAGCCAAGGGTTGGCCCAGAACTATGGCTACACCTTC.

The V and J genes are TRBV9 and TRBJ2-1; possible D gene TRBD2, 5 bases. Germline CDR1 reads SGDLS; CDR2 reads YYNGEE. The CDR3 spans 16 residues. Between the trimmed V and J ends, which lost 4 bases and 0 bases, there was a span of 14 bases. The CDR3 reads CASSQRAVSSYNEQFF. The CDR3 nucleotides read TGTGCCAGCAGCCAAAGAGCGGTAAGCTCCTACAATGAGCAGTTCTTC.

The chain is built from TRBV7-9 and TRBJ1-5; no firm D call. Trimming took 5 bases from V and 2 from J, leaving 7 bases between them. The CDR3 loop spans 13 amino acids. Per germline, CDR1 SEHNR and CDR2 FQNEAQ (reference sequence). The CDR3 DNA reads TGTGCCAGCAGCCCGGGTGGCAATCAGCCCCAGCATTTT. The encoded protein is CASSPGGNQPQHF.

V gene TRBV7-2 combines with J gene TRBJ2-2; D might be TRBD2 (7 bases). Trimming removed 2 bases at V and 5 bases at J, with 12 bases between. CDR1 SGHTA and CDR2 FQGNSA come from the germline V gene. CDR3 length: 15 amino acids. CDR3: CASSLRGRETGELFF. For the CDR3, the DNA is TGTGCCAGCAGCTTAAGGGGGAGGGAAACCGGGGAGCTGTTTTTT.

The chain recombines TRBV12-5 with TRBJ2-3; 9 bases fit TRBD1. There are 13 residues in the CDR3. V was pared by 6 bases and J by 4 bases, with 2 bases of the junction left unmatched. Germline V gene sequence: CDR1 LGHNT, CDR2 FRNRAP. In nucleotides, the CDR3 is TGTGCTAGTGGCCGGGACAGGGCAGATACGCAGTATTTT. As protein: CASGRDRADTQYF.

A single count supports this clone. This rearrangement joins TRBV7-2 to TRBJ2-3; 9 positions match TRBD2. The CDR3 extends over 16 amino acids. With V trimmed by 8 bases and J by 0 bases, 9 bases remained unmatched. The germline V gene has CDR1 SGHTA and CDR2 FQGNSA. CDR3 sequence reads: CASATLSGRSTDTQYF. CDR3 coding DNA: TGTGCCAGCGCTACTCTTAGCGGGAGAAGCACAGATACGCAGTATTTT.

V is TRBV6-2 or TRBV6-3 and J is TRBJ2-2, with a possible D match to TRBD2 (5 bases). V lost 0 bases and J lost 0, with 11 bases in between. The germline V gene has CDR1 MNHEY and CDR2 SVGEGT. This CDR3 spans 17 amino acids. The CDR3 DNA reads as TGTGCCAGCAGTTACTCCGGGCAGACTACGAACACCGGGGAGCTGTTTTTT. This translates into CASSYSGQTTNTGELFF.

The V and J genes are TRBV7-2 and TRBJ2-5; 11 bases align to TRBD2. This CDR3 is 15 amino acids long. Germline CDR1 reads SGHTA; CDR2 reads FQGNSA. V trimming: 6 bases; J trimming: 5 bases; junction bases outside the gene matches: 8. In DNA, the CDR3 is TGTGCCAGCAGTTCACTAGCGGGGGCCTTTGAGACCCAGTACTTC. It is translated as CASSSLAGAFETQYF.

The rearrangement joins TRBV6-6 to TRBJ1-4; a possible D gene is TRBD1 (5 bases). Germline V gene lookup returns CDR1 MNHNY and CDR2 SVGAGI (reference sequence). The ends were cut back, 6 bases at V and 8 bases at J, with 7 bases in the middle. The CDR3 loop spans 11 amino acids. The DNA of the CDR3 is TGTGCCAGCAGCCAGGGCGAAAAACTGTTTTTT. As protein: CASSQGEKLFF.